A few counts support the clone carrying this TCR beta chain. CDR1 DFQATT and CDR2 SNEGSKA come from the germline V gene (reference sequence). This CDR3 is built from 19 residues. J lost 1 base, V lost 0 bases, and 14 bases had no gene match. The data were obtained in a study of molecular identifiers for immune sequencing clone quantification. TCRdb re-derived calls from the PCR reads in MiXCR, one entry per CDR3 protein. The data show roughly 320,000 distinct CDR3 sequences, with about 23% seen just once and around 0.7% held by the top ten. This chain uses TRBV20-1 with TRBJ1-5; the match to TRBD1 covers 8 bases. The sequencing input was naive CD8+ T cells from blood, with Jurkat cell RNA spiked in. Sample subset: FACS-sorted CD8+CD4-CCR7+CD45RA+ naive T cells. The source is a human donor in good health. Some libraries in this study had Jurkat cell RNA spiked in. Here the CDR3 DNA reads TGCAGTGCTAGAGATTGGGACAGGACATTCACTCCCAGCAATCAGCCCCAGCATTTT. Translation gives CSARDWDRTFTPSNQPQHF.